This T cell receptor (beta chain) was recovered during a study of blood T cells in healthy people across ages. General study findings and limits: In older individuals, TCR beta diversity per million T cells was lower, falling roughly linearly with age.

This clonotype appeared a single time. The antigen remains unidentified. For the second PCR, which ran for 7 to 11 cycles, a sample-barcoded 5' primer and a J-beta primer mix were used. From the 5' RACE reads, TCRdb called clonotypes with MiXCR, one entry per CDR3 protein. This table has 1.5 million to 2 million distinct CDR3 sequences, almost 35% appearing once. This CDR3 spans 15 amino acids. Trimming pared 2 bases from V and 1 base from J, leaving 14 bases between. From germline, CDR1 is DFQATT and CDR2 SNEGSKA (reference sequence). The source is a woman in her 30s in good health. Sequenced sample: blood. The chain carries TRBV20-1 and TRBJ2-5; TRBD2 is a possible D gene (5 bases). The CDR3 spells CSARTSGRPQETQYF. DNA of the CDR3: TGCAGTGCTAGAACGAGCGGAAGACCCCAAGAGACCCAGTACTTC.